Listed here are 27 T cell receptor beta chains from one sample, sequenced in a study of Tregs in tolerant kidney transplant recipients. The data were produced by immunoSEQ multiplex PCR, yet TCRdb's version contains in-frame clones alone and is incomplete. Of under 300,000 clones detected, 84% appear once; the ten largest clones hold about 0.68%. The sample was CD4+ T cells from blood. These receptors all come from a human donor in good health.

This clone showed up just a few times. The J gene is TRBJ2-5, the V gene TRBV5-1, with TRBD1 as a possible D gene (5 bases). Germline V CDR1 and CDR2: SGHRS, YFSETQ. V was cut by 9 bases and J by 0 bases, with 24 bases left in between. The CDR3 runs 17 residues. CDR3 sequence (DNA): TGCGCCAACGCACAAGTAGGCTGGCGGACACACCAAGAGACCCAGTACTTC. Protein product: CANAQVGWRTHQETQYF.

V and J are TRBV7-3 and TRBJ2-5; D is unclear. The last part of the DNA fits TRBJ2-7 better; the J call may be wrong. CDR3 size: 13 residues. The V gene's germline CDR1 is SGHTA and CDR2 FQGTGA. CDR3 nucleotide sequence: TGTGCCAGCAGCTTAGGTCTAGACTACGAGCAGTACTTC. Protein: CASSLGLDYEQYF.

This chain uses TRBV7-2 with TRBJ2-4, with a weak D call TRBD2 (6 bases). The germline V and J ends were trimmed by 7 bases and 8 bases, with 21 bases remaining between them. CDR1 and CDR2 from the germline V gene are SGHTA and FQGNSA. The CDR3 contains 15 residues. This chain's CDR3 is CASIAGTARGDIQYF. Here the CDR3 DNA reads TGTGCCAGCATCGCGGGGACCGCCCGAGGGGACATTCAGTACTTC.

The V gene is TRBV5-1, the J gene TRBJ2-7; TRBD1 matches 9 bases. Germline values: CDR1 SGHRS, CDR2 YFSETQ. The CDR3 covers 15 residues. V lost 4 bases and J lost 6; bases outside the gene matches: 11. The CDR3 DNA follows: TGCGCCAGCAGCCCCGGGACAGGGACAAAGGGCGAGCAGTACTTC. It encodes CASSPGTGTKGEQYF.

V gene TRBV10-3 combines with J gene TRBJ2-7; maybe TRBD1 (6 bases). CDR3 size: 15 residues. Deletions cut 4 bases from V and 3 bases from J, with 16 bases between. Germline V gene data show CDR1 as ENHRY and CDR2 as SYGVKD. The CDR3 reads CAISAGVGSGYEQYF. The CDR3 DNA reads TGTGCCATCAGTGCAGGGGTAGGGTCCGGCTACGAGCAGTACTTC.

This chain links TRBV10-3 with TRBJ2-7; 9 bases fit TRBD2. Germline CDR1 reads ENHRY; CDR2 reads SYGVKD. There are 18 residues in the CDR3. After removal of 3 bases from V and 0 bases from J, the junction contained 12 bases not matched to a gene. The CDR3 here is CAISDSGRAGVNSYEQYF. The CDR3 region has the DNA TGTGCCATCAGTGATAGCGGGAGAGCGGGGGTGAACTCCTACGAGCAGTACTTC.

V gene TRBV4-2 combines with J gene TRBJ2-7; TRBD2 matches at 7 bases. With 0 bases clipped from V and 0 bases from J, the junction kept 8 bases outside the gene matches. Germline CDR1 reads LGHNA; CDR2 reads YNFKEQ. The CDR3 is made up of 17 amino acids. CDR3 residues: CASSQDGGRGDSYEQYF. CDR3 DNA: TGTGCCAGCAGCCAAGATGGTGGGAGGGGTGACTCCTACGAGCAGTACTTC.

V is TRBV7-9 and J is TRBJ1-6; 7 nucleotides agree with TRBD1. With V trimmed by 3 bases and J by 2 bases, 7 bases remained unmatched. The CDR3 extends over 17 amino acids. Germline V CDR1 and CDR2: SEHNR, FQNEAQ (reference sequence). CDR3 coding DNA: TGTGCCAGCAGCTTCTCCGAAGGGACAGCCTATAATTCACCCCTCCACTTT. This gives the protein CASSFSEGTAYNSPLHF. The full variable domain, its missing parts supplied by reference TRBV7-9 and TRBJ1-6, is DTGVSQNPRHKITKRGQNVTFRCDPISEHNRLYWYRQTLGQGPEFLTYFQNEAQLEKSRLLSDRFSAERPKGSFSTLEIQRTEQGDSAMYLCASSFSEGTAYNSPLHFGNGTRLTVT.

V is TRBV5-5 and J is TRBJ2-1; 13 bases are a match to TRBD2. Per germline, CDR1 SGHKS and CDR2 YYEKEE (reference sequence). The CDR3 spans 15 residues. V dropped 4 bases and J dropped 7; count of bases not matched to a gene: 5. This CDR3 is CASSRGLAGLNEQFF. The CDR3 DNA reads TGTGCCAGCAGCCGGGGACTAGCGGGGCTTAATGAGCAGTTCTTC.

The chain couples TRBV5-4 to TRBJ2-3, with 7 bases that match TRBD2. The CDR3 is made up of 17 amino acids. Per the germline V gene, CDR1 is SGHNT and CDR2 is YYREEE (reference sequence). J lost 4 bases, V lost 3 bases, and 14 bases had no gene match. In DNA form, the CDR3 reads TGTGCCAGCAGCTCCGGGACTACGGTTATTTGGGCAGATACGCAGTATTTT. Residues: CASSSGTTVIWADTQYF. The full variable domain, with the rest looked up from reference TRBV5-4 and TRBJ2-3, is ETGVTQSPTHLIKTRGQQVTLRCSSQSGHNTVSWYQQALGQGPQFIFQYYREEENGRGNFPPRFSGLQFPNYSSELNVNALELDDSALYLCASSSGTTVIWADTQYFGPGTRLTVL.

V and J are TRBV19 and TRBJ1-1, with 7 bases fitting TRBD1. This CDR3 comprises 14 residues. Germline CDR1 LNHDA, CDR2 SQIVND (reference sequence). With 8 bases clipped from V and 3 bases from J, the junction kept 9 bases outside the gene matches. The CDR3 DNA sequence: TGTGCCAGTGATAACAGGGGTGGTGACACTGAAGCTTTCTTT. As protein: CASDNRGGDTEAFF.

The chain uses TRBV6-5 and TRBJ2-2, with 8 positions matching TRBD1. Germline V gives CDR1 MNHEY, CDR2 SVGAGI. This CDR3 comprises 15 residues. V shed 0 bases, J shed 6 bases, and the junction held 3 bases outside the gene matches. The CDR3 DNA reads TGTGCCAGCAGTTACTCGAGCAGGGGGCCCGGGGAGCTGTTTTTT. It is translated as CASSYSSRGPGELFF.

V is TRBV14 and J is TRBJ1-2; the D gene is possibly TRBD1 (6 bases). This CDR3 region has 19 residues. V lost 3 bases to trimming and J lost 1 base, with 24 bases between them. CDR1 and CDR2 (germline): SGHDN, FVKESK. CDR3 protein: CASSQEKGGAGIFNYGYTF. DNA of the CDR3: TGTGCCAGCAGCCAGGAGAAGGGGGGCGCTGGAATCTTTAACTATGGCTACACCTTC.

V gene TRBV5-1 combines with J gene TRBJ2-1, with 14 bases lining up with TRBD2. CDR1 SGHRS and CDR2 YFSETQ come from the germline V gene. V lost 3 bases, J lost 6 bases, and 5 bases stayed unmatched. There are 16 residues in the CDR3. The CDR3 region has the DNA TGCGCCAGCAGCTCCCCGGGACTAGCGGGAGCCAATGAGCAGTTCTTC. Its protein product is CASSSPGLAGANEQFF.

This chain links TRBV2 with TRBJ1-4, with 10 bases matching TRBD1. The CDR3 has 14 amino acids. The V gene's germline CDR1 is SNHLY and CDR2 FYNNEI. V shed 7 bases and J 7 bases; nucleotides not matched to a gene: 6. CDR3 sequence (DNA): TGTGCCAGCACGTGGGACAGGGGAGGTGAAAAACTGTTTTTT. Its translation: CASTWDRGGEKLFF.

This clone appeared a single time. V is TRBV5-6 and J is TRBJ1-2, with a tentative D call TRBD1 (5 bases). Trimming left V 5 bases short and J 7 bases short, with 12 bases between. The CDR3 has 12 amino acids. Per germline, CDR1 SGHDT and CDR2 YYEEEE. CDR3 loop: CASSSTGFGYTF. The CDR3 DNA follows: TGTGCCAGCAGTTCTACAGGTTTTGGCTACACCTTC.

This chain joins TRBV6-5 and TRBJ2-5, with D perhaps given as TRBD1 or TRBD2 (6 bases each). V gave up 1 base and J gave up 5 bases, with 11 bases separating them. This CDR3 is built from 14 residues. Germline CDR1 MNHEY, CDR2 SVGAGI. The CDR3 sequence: CASSYWGAGETQYF. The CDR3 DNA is TGTGCCAGCAGTTACTGGGGGGCCGGCGAGACCCAGTACTTC.

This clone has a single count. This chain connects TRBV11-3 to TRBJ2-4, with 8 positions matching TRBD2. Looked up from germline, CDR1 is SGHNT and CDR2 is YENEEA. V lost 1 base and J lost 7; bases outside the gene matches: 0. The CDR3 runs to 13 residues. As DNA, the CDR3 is TGTGCCAGCAGCTTAGGCGGGGGGAACATTCAGTACTTC. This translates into CASSLGGGNIQYF.

The CDR3 here is CASSQPLGGSLTQYF. Written as DNA, the CDR3 is TGCGCCAGCAGCCAACCACTAGGGGGTTCCCTGACCCAGTACTTC. The V and J genes are TRBV4-1 and TRBJ2-5; D is possibly TRBD1 (6 bases). Germline V gene lookup returns CDR1 MGHRA and CDR2 YSYEKL. V lost 2 bases to trimming and J lost 7 bases, with 17 bases between them. The CDR3 is made up of 15 amino acids.

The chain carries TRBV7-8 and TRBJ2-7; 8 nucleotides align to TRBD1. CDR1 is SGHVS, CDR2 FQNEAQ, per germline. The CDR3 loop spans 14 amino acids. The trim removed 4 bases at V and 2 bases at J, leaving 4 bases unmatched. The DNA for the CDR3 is TGTGCCAGCAGCTGGGACAGGAGCGCCTACGAGCAGTACTTC. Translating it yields CASSWDRSAYEQYF.

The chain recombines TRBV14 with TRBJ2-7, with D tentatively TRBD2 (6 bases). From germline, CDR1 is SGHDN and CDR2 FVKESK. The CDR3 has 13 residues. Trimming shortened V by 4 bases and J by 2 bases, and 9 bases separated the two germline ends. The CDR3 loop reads CASSPRGAYEQYF. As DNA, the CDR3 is TGTGCCAGCAGCCCTCGCGGGGCCTACGAGCAGTACTTC.

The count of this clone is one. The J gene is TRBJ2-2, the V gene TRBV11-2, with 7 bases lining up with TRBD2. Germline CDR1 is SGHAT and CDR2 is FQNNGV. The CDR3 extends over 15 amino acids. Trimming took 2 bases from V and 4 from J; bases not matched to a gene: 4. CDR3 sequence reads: CASSLTASGTGELFF. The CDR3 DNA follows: TGTGCCAGCAGCTTAACGGCTAGCGGCACCGGGGAGCTGTTTTTT.

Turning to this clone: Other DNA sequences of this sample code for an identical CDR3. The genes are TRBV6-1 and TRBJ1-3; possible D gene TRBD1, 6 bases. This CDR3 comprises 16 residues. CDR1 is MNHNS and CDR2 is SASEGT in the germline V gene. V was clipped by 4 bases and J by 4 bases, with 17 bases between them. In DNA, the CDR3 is TGTGCCAGCAGTGCCTCCGACAGGATCTCCGGAAACACCATATATTTT. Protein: CASSASDRISGNTIYF.

CDR3 in amino acids: CASSIARGGGYGYTF. The CDR3, as DNA: TGTGCCAGTAGTATAGCGCGAGGGGGCGGATATGGCTACACCTTC. The V call is TRBV19, the J call TRBJ1-2, with 7 bases identical to TRBD1. CDR3 length equals 15 residues. Losses at the gene ends were 1 base for V and 5 bases for J; bases not matched to a gene: 7. Germline V gene lookup returns CDR1 LNHDA and CDR2 SQIVND (reference sequence).

The CDR3 nucleotides are TGCAGCGTTGAAGAGAGGAAGAGGGCACGGAATACTAACTATGGCTACACCTTC. It specifies CSVEERKRARNTNYGYTF. J is TRBJ1-2 and V is TRBV29-1, with D unclear. The length of the CDR3 is 18 residues. Per the germline V gene, CDR1 is SQVTM and CDR2 is ANQGSEA. V lost 0 bases to trimming and J lost 0 bases, with 20 bases between them. Using reference TRBV29-1 and TRBJ1-2 for the parts outside the CDR3, the full variable domain is SAVISQKPSRDICQRGTSLTIQCQVDSQVTMMFWYRQQPGQSLTLIATANQGSEATYESGFVIDKFPISRPNLTFSTLTVSNMSPEDSSIYLCSVEERKRARNTNYGYTFGSGTRLTVV.

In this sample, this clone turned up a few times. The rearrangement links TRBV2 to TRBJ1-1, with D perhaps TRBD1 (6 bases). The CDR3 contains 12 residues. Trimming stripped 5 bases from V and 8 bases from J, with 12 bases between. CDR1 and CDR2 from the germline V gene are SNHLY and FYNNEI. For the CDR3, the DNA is TGTGCCAGCAGTTGGGACACTGCAGAAGCTTTCTTT. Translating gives CASSWDTAEAFF.

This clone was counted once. The CDR3 sequence is CASSLSQGQVYGYTF. CDR3 DNA sequence: TGTGCCAGCAGTTTATCGCAAGGGCAGGTCTATGGCTACACCTTC. The rearrangement uses TRBV27 and TRBJ1-2; D unclear. V was clipped by 0 bases and J by 4 bases, with 12 bases between them. This CDR3 is 15 amino acids long. In germline, CDR1 is MNHEY, CDR2 SMNVEV (reference sequence).